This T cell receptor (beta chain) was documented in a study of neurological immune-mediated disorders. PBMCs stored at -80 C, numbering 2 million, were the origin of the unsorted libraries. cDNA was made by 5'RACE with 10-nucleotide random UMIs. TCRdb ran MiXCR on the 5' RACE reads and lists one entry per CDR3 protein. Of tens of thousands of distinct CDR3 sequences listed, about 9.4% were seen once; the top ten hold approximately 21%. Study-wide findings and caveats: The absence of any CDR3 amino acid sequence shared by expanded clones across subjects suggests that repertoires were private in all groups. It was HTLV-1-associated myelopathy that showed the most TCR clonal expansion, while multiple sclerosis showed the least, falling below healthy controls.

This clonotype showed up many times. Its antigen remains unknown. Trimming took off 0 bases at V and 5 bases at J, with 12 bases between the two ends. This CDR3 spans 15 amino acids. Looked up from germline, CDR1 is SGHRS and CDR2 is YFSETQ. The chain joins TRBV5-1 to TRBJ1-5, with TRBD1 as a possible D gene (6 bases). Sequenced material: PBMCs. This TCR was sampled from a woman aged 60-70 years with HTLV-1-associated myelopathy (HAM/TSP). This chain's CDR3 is CASSLEPGVDQPQHF. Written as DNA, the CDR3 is TGCGCCAGCAGCTTGGAGCCAGGGGTGGATCAGCCCCAGCATTTT.